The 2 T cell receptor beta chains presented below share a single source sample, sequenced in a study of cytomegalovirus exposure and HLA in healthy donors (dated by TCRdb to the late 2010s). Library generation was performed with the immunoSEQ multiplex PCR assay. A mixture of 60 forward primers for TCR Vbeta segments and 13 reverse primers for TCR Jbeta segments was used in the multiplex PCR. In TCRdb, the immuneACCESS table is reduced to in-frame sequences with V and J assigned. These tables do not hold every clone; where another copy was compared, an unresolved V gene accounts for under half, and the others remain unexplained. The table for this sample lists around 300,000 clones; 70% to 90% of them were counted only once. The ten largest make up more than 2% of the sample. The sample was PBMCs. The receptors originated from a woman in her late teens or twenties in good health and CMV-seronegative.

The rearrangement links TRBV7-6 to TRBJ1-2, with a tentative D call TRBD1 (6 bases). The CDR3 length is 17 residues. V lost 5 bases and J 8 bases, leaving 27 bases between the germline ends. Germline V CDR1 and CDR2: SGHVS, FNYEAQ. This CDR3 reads CASSPLGGRVDIEGYTF. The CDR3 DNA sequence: TGTGCCAGCAGCCCATTAGGGGGGAGGGTTGACATAGAAGGCTACACCTTC. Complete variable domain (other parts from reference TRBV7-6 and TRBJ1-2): GAGVSQSPRYKVTKRGQDVALRCDPISGHVSLYWYRQALGQGPEFLTYFNYEAQQDKSGLPNDRFSAERPEGSISTLTIQRTEQRDSAMYRCASSPLGGRVDIEGYTFGSGTRLTVV.

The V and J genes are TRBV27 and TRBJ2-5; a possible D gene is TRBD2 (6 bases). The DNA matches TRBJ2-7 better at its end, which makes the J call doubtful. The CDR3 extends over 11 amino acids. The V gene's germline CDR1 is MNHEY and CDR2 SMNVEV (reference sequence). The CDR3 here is CASSGGYEQYF. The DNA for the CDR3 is TGTGCCAGCAGCGGGGGATACGAGCAGTACTTC.